This TCR beta chain was sequenced for a study of early T cells in non-severe SARS-CoV-2 infection. Study outcomes and limitations: Lookups in VDJdb leaned toward anti-spike CD8 responses and missed private and CD4 specificities.

Each single cDNA molecule received a unique molecular identifier. TCRdb analysed the 5' RACE reads with MiXCR anew, one entry per CDR3 protein. Seen here are about 48,000 distinct CDR3 sequences, about 9.2% observed once, and the top ten hold roughly 8.3%. In germline, CDR1 is ENHRY, CDR2 SYGVKD. The CDR3 spans 18 residues. Germline trimming cut 2 bases from V and 0 bases from J; bases unmatched to any gene: 7. This clonotype was picked up many times. Its specificity is unknown. This clonotype originated in an adult who was a healthcare worker with PCR-confirmed SARS-CoV-2 infection or an uninfected control (not recorded which). The sample was whole blood. The chain has TRBV10-3 and TRBJ2-6; TRBD1 agrees at 7 bases. Here the CDR3 DNA reads TGTGCCATCAGTGAGCCTGGACAGGTTTACTCTGGGGCCAACGTCCTGACTTTC. Its protein is CAISEPGQVYSGANVLTF.